Listed here are 15 T cell receptor beta chains from one sample, sequenced in a study of vaccination and CD4 T cells after COVID-19. Treatment: roughly 11-day PBMC culture with coronavirus spike peptide pools or control peptides (ViraFEST assay). Cultured CD4+ T-cell DNA underwent Oncomine TCR Beta short-read sequencing. TCRdb ran MiXCR on the PCR reads and lists one entry per CDR3 protein. The sample contains over 12,000 distinct CDR3 sequences, 48% of which appear only once. No antigens are known for them. The sequenced material came from CD4+ T cells from blood, cultured in vitro. The receptors were sampled from a human donor who had recovered from COVID-19.

The chain joins TRBV4-1 to TRBJ1-1; D unresolved. V lost 3 bases to trimming and J lost 1 base, with 12 bases between them. In germline, CDR1 is MGHRA, CDR2 YSYEKL. The CDR3 length is 15 residues. The CDR3 region has the DNA TGCGCCAGCAGCCATTTGGGTACCGGGAACACTGAAGCTTTCTTT. Its translation is CASSHLGTGNTEAFF.

This clonotype has more than one count but fewer than ten. This rearrangement joins TRBV7-9 to TRBJ2-5; D is undetermined. The CDR3 loop spans 14 amino acids. Germline assignment: CDR1 SEHNR and CDR2 FQNEAQ (reference sequence). The V end was cut by 5 bases, the J end by 2 bases, with 12 bases between. The CDR3 loop is CASSRRTEQETQYF. In DNA form, the CDR3 reads TGTGCCAGCAGCCGACGGACGGAACAAGAGACCCAGTACTTC.

This chain uses TRBV19 with TRBJ1-2; D is undetermined. Germline V lookup: CDR1 LNHDA, CDR2 SQIVND (reference sequence). V lost 7 bases and J 4 bases, leaving 13 bases between the germline ends. There are 13 residues in the CDR3. The CDR3 loop reads CASTIRDGYGYTF. For the CDR3, the DNA is TGTGCCAGTACCATCCGAGACGGCTATGGCTACACCTTC.

This clonotype was observed a few times. The chain carries TRBV6-5 and TRBJ2-3; TRBD1 matches 10 bases. V shed 0 bases and J 3 bases; nucleotides not matched to a gene: 3. This CDR3 has 16 residues. CDR1 and CDR2 from the germline V gene are MNHEY and SVGAGI. CDR3 in DNA: TGTGCCAGCAGTTACTCGGGACAGGGGCAGACAGATACGCAGTATTTT. Translated, it gives CASSYSGQGQTDTQYF.

The CDR3: CASSLGGETEAFF. CDR3 nucleotides: TGTGCCAGCAGCTTAGGCGGAGAAACAGAAGCTTTCTTT. V gene TRBV11-3 combines with J gene TRBJ1-1; no reliable D call. From germline, CDR1 is SGHNT and CDR2 YENEEA. The CDR3 is made up of 13 amino acids. V lost 1 base and J lost 8, with 11 bases in between. Together with reference TRBV11-3 and TRBJ1-1, the CDR3 gives the full variable domain: EAGVVQSPRYKIIEKKQPVAFWCNPISGHNTLYWYLQNLGQGPELLIRYENEEAVDDSQLPKDRFSAERLKGVDSTLKIQPAELGDSAVYLCASSLGGETEAFFGQGTRLTVV.

V is TRBV7-8 and J is TRBJ2-7, with 12 positions matching TRBD2. The length of the CDR3 is 17 residues. V lost 5 bases to trimming and J lost 2 bases; unmatched junction nucleotides: 10. Germline values: CDR1 SGHVS, CDR2 FQNEAQ. The CDR3 DNA sequence: TGTGCCAGCAGCGGTCAAACGTCTAGCGGGAGGGCCTACGAGCAGTACTTC. The encoded protein is CASSGQTSSGRAYEQYF.

This clonotype was found a few times. V is TRBV11-2 and J is TRBJ2-7; a possible D gene is TRBD1 (6 bases). Germline V gene sequence: CDR1 SGHAT, CDR2 FQNNGV. V was shortened by 5 bases and J by 4 bases, with 12 bases between the two germline ends. CDR3 length equals 13 residues. Here the CDR3 DNA reads TGTGCCAGCAGCCCCCCAGGGGCGTACGAGCAGTACTTC. It yields the protein CASSPPGAYEQYF.

The chain is built from TRBV11-2 and TRBJ2-1; 10 nucleotides line up with TRBD2. Germline V lookup: CDR1 SGHAT, CDR2 FQNNGV. The CDR3 is 15 amino acids. The trim removed 5 bases at V and 10 bases at J, leaving 11 bases unmatched. The CDR3 coding sequence is TGTGCCAGCAGCGCCAGGACTAGCGGCCCCTGGGAGCAGTTCTTC. Amino acids: CASSARTSGPWEQFF.

In its sample, this clonotype was seen a few times. The V and J genes are TRBV20-1 and TRBJ1-2; D perhaps matches TRBD1 (6 bases). This CDR3 region has 14 residues. Germline V lookup: CDR1 DFQATT, CDR2 SNEGSKA (reference sequence). Trimming removed 2 bases at V and 4 bases at J, with 14 bases between. The CDR3 reads CSARYGGRVYGYTF. In DNA, the CDR3 is TGCAGTGCTAGATACGGGGGCCGGGTCTATGGCTACACCTTC.

The rearrangement links TRBV7-6 to TRBJ2-3, with TRBD2 matching 7 bases. The CDR3 has 15 residues. The V gene's germline CDR1 is SGHVS and CDR2 FNYEAQ. Unmatched junction bases numbered 5, after V lost 5 bases and J lost 0 bases. The CDR3 nucleotides are TGTGCCAGCAGCCCTACTAGCGCCAGCACAGATACGCAGTATTTT. Protein sequence: CASSPTSASTDTQYF. Based on the CDR3 plus reference TRBV7-6 and TRBJ2-3, the full variable domain is GAGVSQSPRYKVTKRGQDVALRCDPISGHVSLYWYRQALGQGPEFLTYFNYEAQQDKSGLPNDRFSAERPEGSISTLTIQRTEQRDSAMYRCASSPTSASTDTQYFGPGTRLTVL.

This clonotype was seen only a few times. The chain has TRBV10-3 and TRBJ2-1; maybe TRBD2 (5 bases). Gene TRBJ2-7 matches the end of the DNA better, so the J call may be wrong. The CDR3 covers 13 residues. Germline CDR1 is ENHRY and CDR2 is SYGVKD. The CDR3 is CAITSGDGYEQYF. In nucleotides, the CDR3 is TGTGCCATCACCTCCGGGGATGGTTACGAGCAGTACTTC.

The J gene is TRBJ1-4, the V gene TRBV28; D gene unclear. V was pared by 7 bases and J by 0 bases, with 15 bases between. Germline V gives CDR1 MDHEN, CDR2 SYDVKM. This CDR3 has 16 amino acids. CDR3 coding DNA: TGTGCCAGCACTGAGACTGGACGGGCAACTAATGAAAAACTGTTTTTT. It codes for CASTETGRATNEKLFF.

The V call is TRBV20-1, the J call TRBJ2-1; TRBD2 matches 15 bases. V was clipped by 6 bases and J by 12 bases; unmatched bases: 12. The CDR3 covers 15 residues. Germline CDR1 is DFQATT and CDR2 is SNEGSKA (reference sequence). The CDR3 region has the DNA TGCAGTGCCCCACGGACTAGCGGGGGGGCTGAGGGGCAGTTCTTC. Translating it yields CSAPRTSGGAEGQFF.

This clonotype was detected only a few times. The rearrangement uses TRBV11-2 and TRBJ2-1; D call uncertain. V lost 6 bases to trimming and J lost 7 bases, with 13 bases between them. The CDR3 contains 13 residues. Germline V CDR1 and CDR2: SGHAT, FQNNGV. CDR3 nucleotide sequence: TGTGCCAGCAGGCGACCTCCACGGAATGAGCAGTTCTTC. Translating gives CASRRPPRNEQFF.

This chain links TRBV2 with TRBJ2-1, with 7 bases fitting TRBD2. This CDR3 has 15 amino acids. J was trimmed by 4 bases and V by 6 bases; bases with no gene match: 9. Germline assignment: CDR1 SNHLY and CDR2 FYNNEI. The CDR3 sequence is CASSPVWGGYNEQFF. Written as DNA, the CDR3 is TGTGCCAGCAGCCCCGTCTGGGGGGGTTACAATGAGCAGTTCTTC.